This T cell receptor beta chain appears in the sequencing data of a study of T cells after yellow fever vaccination. Study in general: When fractions had low cell numbers, they were prepared with SMART-Seq v4 Ultra Low Input. General study points: FACS-sorted repertoires might harbor abundant contaminating clonotypes from the bulk population.

TCRdb redid the calling of the 5' RACE reads with MiXCR, one entry per CDR3 protein. The table shows 130,000 or so distinct CDR3 sequences, with roughly 15% occurring only once. The CDR3 totals 13 residues. CDR1 is DFQATT, CDR2 SNEGSKA, per germline (reference sequence). V lost 3 bases, J lost 5 bases, and 3 bases stayed unmatched. This clonotype has ten or more counts. Antigen specificity is unknown. The V call is TRBV20-1, the J call TRBJ2-2, with 7 bases aligning to TRBD2. The material was CD8+ T cells sorted from PBMCs, obtained 5 days after the yellow fever booster vaccination. The receptor's source is a man aged 18 to 30 who received the YFV17D yellow fever vaccine. CDR3 protein: CSASPAGTGELFF. The CDR3 DNA is TGCAGTGCTAGCCCAGCGGGGACCGGGGAGCTGTTTTTT.